The next 5 T cell receptor beta chains were all read from a single sample in a study of blood T cell repertoires in COVID-19. Data came from immunoSEQ multiplex PCR; TCRdb stores just in-frame clones and leaves some out. The data show some 150,000 clones, roughly 87% seen once. The specimen was peripheral blood. The receptors stem from a human donor in a cohort sampled during active COVID-19.

V and J are TRBV19 and TRBJ1-1; TRBD1 matches at 8 bases. The germline V gene encodes CDR1 LNHDA and CDR2 SQIVND (reference sequence). V was pared by 7 bases and J by 0 bases, with 7 bases of the junction left unmatched. CDR3 length: 15 residues. The chain's CDR3 is CASIRGQGLNTEAFF. CDR3 bases: TGTGCCAGTATCAGGGGGCAGGGACTGAACACTGAAGCTTTCTTT.

The chain has TRBV6-5 and TRBJ1-1; weak D call: TRBD1 (6 bases). V was cut by 1 base and J by 3 bases, with 9 bases left in between. CDR1 is MNHEY, CDR2 SVGAGI, per germline. This CDR3 is 14 amino acids long. In DNA form, the CDR3 reads TGTGCCAGCAGTTACTGGGGGCAGGACACTGAAGCTTTCTTT. This translates into CASSYWGQDTEAFF.

The chain has TRBV2 and TRBJ2-1, with D perhaps TRBD2 (6 bases). The CDR3 is 17 residues long. The germline V gene has CDR1 SNHLY and CDR2 FYNNEI. V dropped 0 bases and J dropped 2 bases, with 14 bases sitting between them. This chain's CDR3 is CASSEASGGLTYNEQFF. CDR3 coding DNA: TGTGCCAGCAGTGAAGCGAGTGGAGGGCTTACCTACAATGAGCAGTTCTTC.

This chain connects TRBV5-4 to TRBJ1-4, with D tentatively TRBD1 (6 bases). The V end was cut by 2 bases, the J end by 0 bases, with 20 bases between. CDR1 SGHNT and CDR2 YYREEE come from the germline V gene (reference sequence). The CDR3 is 19 residues long. Here the CDR3 reads CASSFRVPGTPATNEKLFF. The CDR3 nucleotides read TGTGCCAGCAGCTTTCGAGTTCCGGGGACACCTGCAACTAATGAAAAACTGTTTTTT.

The chain couples TRBV15 to TRBJ1-1; 8 bases map to TRBD1. V lost 0 bases and J lost 0; bases outside the gene matches: 6. CDR1 and CDR2 (germline): LNHNV, YYDKDF (reference sequence). CDR3 length: 17 amino acids. This CDR3 reads CATSRDARGRLNTEAFF. In DNA form, the CDR3 reads TGTGCCACCAGCAGAGATGCCAGGGGGCGACTGAACACTGAAGCTTTCTTT. Full variable domain (outside the CDR3, taken from reference TRBV15 and TRBJ1-1): DAMVIQNPRYQVTQFGKPVTLSCSQTLNHNVMYWYQQKSSQAPKLLFHYYDKDFNNEADTPDNFQSRRPNTSFCFLDIRSPGLGDTAMYLCATSRDARGRLNTEAFFGQGTRLTVV.